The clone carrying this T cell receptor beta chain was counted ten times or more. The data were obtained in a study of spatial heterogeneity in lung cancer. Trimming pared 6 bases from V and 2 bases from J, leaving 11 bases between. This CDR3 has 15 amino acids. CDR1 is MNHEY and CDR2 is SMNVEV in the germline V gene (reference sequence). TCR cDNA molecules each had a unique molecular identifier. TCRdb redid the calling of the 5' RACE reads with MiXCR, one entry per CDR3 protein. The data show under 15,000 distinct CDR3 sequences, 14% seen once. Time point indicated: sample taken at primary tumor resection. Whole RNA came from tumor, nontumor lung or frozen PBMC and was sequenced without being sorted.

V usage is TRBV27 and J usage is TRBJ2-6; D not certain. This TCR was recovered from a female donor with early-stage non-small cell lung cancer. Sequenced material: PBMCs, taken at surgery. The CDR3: CASSPWAAGANVLTF. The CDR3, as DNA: TGTGCCAGCAGCCCCTGGGCGGCTGGGGCCAACGTCCTGACTTTC.